This TCR beta chain appears in the sequencing data of a study of blood T cells in healthy people across ages. Germline assignment: CDR1 SGDLS and CDR2 YYNGEE. Unmatched junction bases numbered 9, after V lost 0 bases and J lost 4 bases. The CDR3 contains 16 residues. Using a J-beta primer mix together with a sample-barcoded 5' primer, a second PCR was run for roughly 6 to 12 cycles. TCRdb used MiXCR to reprocess the 5' RACE reads, holding one entry per CDR3 protein. The table records roughly 800,000 distinct CDR3 sequences, 36% of them present only once. The chain is built from TRBV9 and TRBJ1-2, with 7 bases identical to TRBD1. The clonotype originates from a man between 18 and 29 years old in good health. Sequences were obtained from blood. CDR3 in DNA: TGTGCCAGCAGCGTAGGAGTGGGAGACAGGGCCTATGGCTACACCTTC. Translating it yields CASSVGVGDRAYGYTF. Full variable domain (missing parts from reference TRBV9 and TRBJ1-2): DSGVTQTPKHLITATGQRVTLRCSPRSGDLSVYWYQQSLDQGLQFLIQYYNGEERAKGNILERFSAQQFPDLHSELNLSSLELGDSALYFCASSVGVGDRAYGYTFGSGTRLTVV.